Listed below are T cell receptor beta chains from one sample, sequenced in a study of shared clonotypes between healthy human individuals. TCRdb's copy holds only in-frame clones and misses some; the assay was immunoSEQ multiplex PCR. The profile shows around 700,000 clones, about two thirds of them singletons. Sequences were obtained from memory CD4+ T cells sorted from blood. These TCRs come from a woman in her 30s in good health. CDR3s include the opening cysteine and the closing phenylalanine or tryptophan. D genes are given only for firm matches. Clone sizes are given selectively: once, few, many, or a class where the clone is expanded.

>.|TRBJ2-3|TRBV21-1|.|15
CASSTQGTSGISQYF
TGTGCCAGCAGCACACAAGGGACTAGCGGGATATCCCAGTATTTT
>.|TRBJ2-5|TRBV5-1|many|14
CASSSRGPQETQYF
TGCGCCAGCAGCTCGAGGGGCCCGCAAGAGACCCAGTACTTC
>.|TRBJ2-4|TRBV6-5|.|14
CASSYVSGGDIQYF
TGTGCCAGCAGTTATGTGTCAGGGGGGGACATTCAGTACTTC
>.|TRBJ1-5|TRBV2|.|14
CASSAGDLGQPQHF
TGTGCCAGCAGCGCTGGGGACCTCGGTCAGCCCCAGCATTTT
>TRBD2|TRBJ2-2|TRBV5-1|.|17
CASSAALAGGPDGELFF
TGCGCCAGCAGCGCGGCGCTAGCGGGAGGGCCAGACGGGGAGCTGTTTTTT
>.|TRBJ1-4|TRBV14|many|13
CASSQRLYEKLFF
TGTGCCAGCAGCCAACGATTATATGAAAAACTGTTTTTT
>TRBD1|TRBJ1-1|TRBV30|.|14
CAWSVSGRGREAFF
TGTGCCTGGAGTGTTTCAGGGAGGGGGCGAGAAGCTTTCTTT
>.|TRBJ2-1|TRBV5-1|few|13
CASSLQDGNEQFF
TGCGCCAGCAGCCTACAAGACGGCAATGAGCAGTTCTTC
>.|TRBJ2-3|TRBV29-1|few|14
CSVRRVGTADTQYF
TGCAGCGTGAGGCGGGTCGGCACCGCAGATACGCAGTATTTT
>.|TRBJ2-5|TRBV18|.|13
CASSPQGEETQYF
TGTGCCAGCTCACCACAGGGTGAAGAGACCCAGTACTTC
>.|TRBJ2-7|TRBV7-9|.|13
CASSSGERGEQYF
TGTGCCAGCAGCTCTGGGGAGAGAGGCGAGCAGTACTTC